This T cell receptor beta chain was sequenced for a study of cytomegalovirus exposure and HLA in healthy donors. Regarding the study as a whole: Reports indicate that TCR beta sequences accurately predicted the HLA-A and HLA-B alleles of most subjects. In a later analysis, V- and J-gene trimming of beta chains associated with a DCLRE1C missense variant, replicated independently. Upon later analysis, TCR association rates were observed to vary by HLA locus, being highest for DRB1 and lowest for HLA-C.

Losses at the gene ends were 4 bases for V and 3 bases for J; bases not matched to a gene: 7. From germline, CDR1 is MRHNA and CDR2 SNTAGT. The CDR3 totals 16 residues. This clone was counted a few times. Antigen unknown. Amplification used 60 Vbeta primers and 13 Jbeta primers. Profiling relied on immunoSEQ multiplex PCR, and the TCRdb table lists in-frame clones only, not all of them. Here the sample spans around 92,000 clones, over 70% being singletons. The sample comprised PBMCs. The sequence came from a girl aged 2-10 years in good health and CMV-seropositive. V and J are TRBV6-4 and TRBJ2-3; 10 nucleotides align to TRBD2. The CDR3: CASSAIAGGVTDTQYF. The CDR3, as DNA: TGTGCCAGCAGTGCAATAGCGGGAGGAGTGACAGATACGCAGTATTTT.